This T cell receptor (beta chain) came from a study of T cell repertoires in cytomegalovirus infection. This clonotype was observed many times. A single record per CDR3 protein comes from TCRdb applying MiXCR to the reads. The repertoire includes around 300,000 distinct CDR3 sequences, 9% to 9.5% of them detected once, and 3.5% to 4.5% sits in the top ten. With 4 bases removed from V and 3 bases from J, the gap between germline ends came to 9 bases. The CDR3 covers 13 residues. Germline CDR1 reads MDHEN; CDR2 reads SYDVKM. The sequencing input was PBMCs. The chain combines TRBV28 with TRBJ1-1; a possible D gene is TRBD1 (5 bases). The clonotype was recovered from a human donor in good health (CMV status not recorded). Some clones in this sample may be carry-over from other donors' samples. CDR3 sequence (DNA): TGTGCCAGCAGTTATCTAGGGGACACTGAAGCTTTCTTT. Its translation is CASSYLGDTEAFF.